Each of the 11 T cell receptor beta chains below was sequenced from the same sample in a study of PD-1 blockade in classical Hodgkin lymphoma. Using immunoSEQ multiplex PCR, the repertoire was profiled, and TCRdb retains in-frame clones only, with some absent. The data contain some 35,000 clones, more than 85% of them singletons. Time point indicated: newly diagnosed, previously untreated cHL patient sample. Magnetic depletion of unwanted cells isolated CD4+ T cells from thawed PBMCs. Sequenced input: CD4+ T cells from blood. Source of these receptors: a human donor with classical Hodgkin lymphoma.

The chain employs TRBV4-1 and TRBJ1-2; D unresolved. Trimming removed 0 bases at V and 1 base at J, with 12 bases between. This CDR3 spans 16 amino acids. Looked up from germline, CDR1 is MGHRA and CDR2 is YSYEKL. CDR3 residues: CASSQESQRLNYGYTF. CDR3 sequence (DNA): TGCGCCAGCAGCCAAGAATCGCAGAGACTTAACTATGGCTACACCTTC.

CDR3 bases: TGTGCCAGTTCCGACAGATATGGCTACACCTTC. As protein: CASSDRYGYTF. J is TRBJ1-2 and V is TRBV2, with D possibly matching TRBD1 (5 bases). The CDR3 runs to 11 residues. The germline V gene encodes CDR1 SNHLY and CDR2 FYNNEI. V lost 9 bases, J lost 5 bases, and 10 bases lay in between.

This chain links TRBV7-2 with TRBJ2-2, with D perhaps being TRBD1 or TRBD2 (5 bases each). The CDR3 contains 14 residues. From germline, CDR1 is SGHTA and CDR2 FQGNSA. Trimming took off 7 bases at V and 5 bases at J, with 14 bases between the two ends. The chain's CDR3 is CASKRDGGTGELFF. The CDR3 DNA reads TGTGCCAGCAAAAGGGACGGTGGGACCGGGGAGCTGTTTTTT. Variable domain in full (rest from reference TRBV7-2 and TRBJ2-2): GAGVSQSPSNKVTEKGKDVELRCDPISGHTALYWYRQSLGQGLEFLIYFQGNSAPDKSGLPSDRFSAERTGGSVSTLTIQRTQQEDSAVYLCASKRDGGTGELFFGEGSRLTVL.

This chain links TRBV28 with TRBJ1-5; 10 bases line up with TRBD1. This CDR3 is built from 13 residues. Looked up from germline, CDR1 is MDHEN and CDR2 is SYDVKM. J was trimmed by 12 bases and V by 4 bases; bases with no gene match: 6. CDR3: CASSSTGTGVQHF. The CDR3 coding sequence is TGTGCCAGCAGTTCTACCGGGACAGGGGTCCAGCATTTT.

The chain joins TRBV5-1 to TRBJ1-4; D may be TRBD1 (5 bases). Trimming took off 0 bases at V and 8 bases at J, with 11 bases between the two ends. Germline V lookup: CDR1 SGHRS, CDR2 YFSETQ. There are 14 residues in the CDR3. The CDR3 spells CASSLGQHGEKLFF. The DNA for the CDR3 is TGCGCCAGCAGCTTGGGACAGCACGGGGAAAAACTGTTTTTT.

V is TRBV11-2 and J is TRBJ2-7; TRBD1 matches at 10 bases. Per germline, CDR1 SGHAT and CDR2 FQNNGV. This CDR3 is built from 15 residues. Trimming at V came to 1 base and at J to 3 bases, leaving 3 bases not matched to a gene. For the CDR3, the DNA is TGTGCCAGCAGCTTAGCGACAGGGGGCTTCTACGAGCAGTACTTC. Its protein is CASSLATGGFYEQYF.

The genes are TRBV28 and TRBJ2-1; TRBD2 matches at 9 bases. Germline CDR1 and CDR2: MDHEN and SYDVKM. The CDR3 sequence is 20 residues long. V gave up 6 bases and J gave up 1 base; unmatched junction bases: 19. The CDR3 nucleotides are TGTGCCAGCAGCACATGGTCCGGGACTAGCCGTACCTCTTCCTACAATGAGCAGTTCTTC. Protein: CASSTWSGTSRTSSYNEQFF. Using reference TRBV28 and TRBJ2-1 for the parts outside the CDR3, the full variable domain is DVKVTQSSRYLVKRTGEKVFLECVQDMDHENMFWYRQDPGLGLRLIYFSYDVKMKEKGDIPEGYSVSREKKERFSLILESASTNQTSMYLCASSTWSGTSRTSSYNEQFFGPGTRLTVL.

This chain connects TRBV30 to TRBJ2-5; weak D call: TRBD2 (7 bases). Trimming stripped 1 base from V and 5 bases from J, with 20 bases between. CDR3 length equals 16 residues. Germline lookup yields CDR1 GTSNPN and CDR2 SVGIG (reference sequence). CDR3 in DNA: TGTGCCTGGAGTGGGGGGCGGGAGCGGGGTCGCGAGACCCAGTACTTC. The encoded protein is CAWSGGRERGRETQYF.

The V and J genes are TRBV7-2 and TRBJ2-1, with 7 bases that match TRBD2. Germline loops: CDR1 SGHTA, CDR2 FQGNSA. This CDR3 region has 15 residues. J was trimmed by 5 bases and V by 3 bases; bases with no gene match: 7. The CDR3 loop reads CASSFELTSHNEQFF. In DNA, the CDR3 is TGTGCCAGCAGCTTCGAATTGACTAGCCACAATGAGCAGTTCTTC. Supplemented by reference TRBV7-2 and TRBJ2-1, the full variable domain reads GAGVSQSPSNKVTEKGKDVELRCDPISGHTALYWYRQSLGQGLEFLIYFQGNSAPDKSGLPSDRFSAERTGGSVSTLTIQRTQQEDSAVYLCASSFELTSHNEQFFGPGTRLTVL.

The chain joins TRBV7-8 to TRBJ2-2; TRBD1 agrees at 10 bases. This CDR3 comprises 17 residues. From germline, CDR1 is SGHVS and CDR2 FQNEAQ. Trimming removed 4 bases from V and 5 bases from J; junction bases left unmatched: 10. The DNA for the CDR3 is TGTGCCAGCAGCTATCCCCGGGACAGGGGTTTTACCGGGGAGCTGTTTTTT. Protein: CASSYPRDRGFTGELFF.

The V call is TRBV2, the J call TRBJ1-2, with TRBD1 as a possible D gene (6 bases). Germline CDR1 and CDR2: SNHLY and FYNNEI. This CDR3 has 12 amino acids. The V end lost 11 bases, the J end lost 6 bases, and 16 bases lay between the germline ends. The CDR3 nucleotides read TGTGCCTCGGATCGGGGGCGGGATGGCTACACCTTC. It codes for CASDRGRDGYTF.